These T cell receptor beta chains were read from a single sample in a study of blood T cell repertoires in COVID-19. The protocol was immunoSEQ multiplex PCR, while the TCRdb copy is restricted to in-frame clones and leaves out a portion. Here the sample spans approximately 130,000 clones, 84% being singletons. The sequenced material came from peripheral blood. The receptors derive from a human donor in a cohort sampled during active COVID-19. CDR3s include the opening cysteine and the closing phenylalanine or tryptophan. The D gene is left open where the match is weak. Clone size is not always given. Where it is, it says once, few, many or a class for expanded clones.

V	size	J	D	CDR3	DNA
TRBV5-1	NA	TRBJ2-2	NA	CASSLAFEVGTGELFF	TGCGCCAGCAGCTTGGCCTTCGAGGTTGGCACCGGGGAGCTGTTTTTT
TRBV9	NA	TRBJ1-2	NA	CASSVENAGVGNYGYTF	TGTGCCAGCAGCGTAGAGAATGCAGGGGTCGGTAACTATGGCTACACCTTC
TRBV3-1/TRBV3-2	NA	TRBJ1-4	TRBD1	CASSQGQGRANEKLFF	TGTGCCAGCAGCCAGGGACAGGGTAGGGCTAATGAAAAACTGTTTTTT
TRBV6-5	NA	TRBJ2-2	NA	CASNPQNTGELFF	TGTGCCAGCAACCCACAAAACACCGGGGAGCTGTTTTTT
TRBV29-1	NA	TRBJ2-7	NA	CSAGGFFEQYF	TGCAGCGCAGGAGGGTTTTTCGAGCAGTACTTC
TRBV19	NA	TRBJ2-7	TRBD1	CASSAAPGQGNSYEQYF	TGTGCCAGTAGTGCAGCCCCTGGACAGGGCAACTCCTACGAGCAGTACTTC
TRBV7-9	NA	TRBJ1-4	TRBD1	CASSTQTGYGEKLFF	TGTGCCAGCAGTACGCAGACAGGGTATGGCGAAAAACTGTTTTTT
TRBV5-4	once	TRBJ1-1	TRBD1	CASSSWTGIGAEAFF	TGTGCCAGCAGCTCCTGGACAGGGATAGGGGCTGAAGCTTTCTTT
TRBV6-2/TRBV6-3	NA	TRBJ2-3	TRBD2	CASSYWLAGSPFAQYF	TGTGCCAGCAGTTACTGGCTAGCGGGGAGCCCGTTTGCGCAGTATTTT
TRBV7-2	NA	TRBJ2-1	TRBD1	CASSLDRGAYNEQFF	TGTGCCAGCAGCTTAGACAGGGGGGCCTACAATGAGCAGTTCTTC
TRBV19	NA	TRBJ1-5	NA	CASSNWAGGSNQPQHF	TGTGCCAGTAGTAACTGGGCGGGGGGGTCCAATCAGCCCCAGCATTTT
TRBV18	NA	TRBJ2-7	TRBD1	CASSANLQGAEQYF	TGTGCCAGCTCAGCCAACCTACAGGGGGCCGAGCAGTACTTC
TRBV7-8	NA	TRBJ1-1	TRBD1	CASSLALTGGVDMNTEAFF	TGTGCCAGCAGCTTAGCACTGACAGGGGGTGTGGACATGAACACTGAAGCTTTCTTT
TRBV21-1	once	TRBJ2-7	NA	CASSKRGAGYPGLSPLEQYF	TGTGCCAGCAGCAAGCGCGGGGCAGGCTACCCGGGACTAAGTCCCCTCGAGCAGTACTTC
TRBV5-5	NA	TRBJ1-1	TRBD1	CASSWSSGQGGRNTEAFF	TGTGCCAGCAGCTGGAGTTCGGGACAGGGAGGACGGAACACTGAAGCTTTCTTT
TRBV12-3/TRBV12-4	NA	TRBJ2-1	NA	CASSLDSYNEQFF	TGTGCCAGCAGTTTAGACAGTTACAATGAGCAGTTCTTC